This T cell receptor (beta chain) was obtained from a study of T cell changes during pregnancy in multiple sclerosis. V was cut by 1 base and J by 5 bases, with 9 bases left in between. The germline CDR1 and CDR2 sequences are MGHDK and SYGVNS. The CDR3 sequence is 13 residues long. The data were produced by immunoSEQ multiplex PCR, yet TCRdb's version contains in-frame clones alone and is incomplete. The repertoire holds around 72,000 clones, with around nine tenths as singletons. V is TRBV25-1 and J is TRBJ2-7, with a weak D call TRBD1 (5 bases). The source of this sequence is a female donor with multiple sclerosis, enrolled in a pregnancy study. The sequenced sample was CD4+ T cells from peripheral blood mononuclear cells, obtained before pregnancy. The CDR3 loop reads CASSEWGLNEQYF. The CDR3 coding sequence is TGTGCCAGCAGTGAATGGGGCCTCAACGAGCAGTACTTC.